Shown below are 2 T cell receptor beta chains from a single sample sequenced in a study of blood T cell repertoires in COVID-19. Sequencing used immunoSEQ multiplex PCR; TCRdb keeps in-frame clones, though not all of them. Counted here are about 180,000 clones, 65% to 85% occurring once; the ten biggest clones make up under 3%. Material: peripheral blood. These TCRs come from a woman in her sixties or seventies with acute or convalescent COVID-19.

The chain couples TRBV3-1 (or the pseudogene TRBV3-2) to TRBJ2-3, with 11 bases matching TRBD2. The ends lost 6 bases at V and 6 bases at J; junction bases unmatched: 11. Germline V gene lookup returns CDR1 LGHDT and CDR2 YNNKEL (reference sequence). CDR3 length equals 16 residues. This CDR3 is CASSWTSGSFGDTQYF. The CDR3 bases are TGTGCCAGCAGTTGGACTAGCGGGTCCTTCGGGGATACGCAGTATTTT.

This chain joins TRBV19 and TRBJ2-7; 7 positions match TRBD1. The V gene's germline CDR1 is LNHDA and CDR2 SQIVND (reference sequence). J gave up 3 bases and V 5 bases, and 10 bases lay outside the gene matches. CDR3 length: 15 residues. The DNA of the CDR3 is TGTGCCAGTAGTGCACCGGGACAGAGCTACTACGAGCAGTACTTC. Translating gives CASSAPGQSYYEQYF.